This TCR beta chain was sequenced in a study of blood T cell repertoires in COVID-19. Study details: Researchers got acute and convalescent COVID-19 samples from the United States, Italy and Spain. PBMCs, B-cell-depleted T cells, or T cells provided the cDNA or gDNA that made up the material.

Source study methods: For nucleated cells, counts were estimated from reference gene primer amplification. The assay was immunoSEQ multiplex PCR, and TCRdb's table has in-frame clones only and misses some. V and J calls and clone size are as listed in that table; D and trimming were resolved from the DNA. The data hold about 100,000 clones, with 75% to 90% observed a single time. Germline V CDR1 and CDR2: KGHDR, SFDVKD. This CDR3 comprises 13 residues. V was pared by 6 bases and J by 8 bases, with 13 bases between. This TCR came from a man of 80 years or more with acute or convalescent COVID-19. Sample: peripheral blood. The chain has TRBV24-1 and TRBJ2-1; possible D gene TRBD2, 6 bases. CDR3 residues: CATSSVGRHEQFF. The DNA of the CDR3 is TGTGCCACCAGTTCAGTCGGGAGACATGAGCAGTTCTTC.